This record covers a single T cell receptor beta chain. Profiled with immunoSEQ multiplex PCR; TCRdb holds only in-frame clones, not every one. The sample shows hundreds of thousands of clones, roughly nine tenths of them seen only once. The sample originates from a study of blood T cell repertoires in COVID-19. Study summary: T cells, B-cell-depleted T cells, or PBMCs provided the cDNA or gDNA that served as material.

Living in about two dozen US areas, the participants were between roughly 18 and 90 years of age. Among Cohort 3 donors, those recovered had two negative PCRs, clearance, or symptom resolution. Germline V lookup: CDR1 MNHEY, CDR2 SMNVEV (reference sequence). The length of the CDR3 is 14 residues. Trimming left V 2 bases short and J 7 bases short, with 11 bases between. The chain employs TRBV27 and TRBJ2-2; the D is unclear. The sequence came from a woman between 45 and 65 years old who had recovered from COVID-19. Input material: PBMCs or T cells enriched from blood (not recorded which). In nucleotides, the CDR3 is TGTGCCAGCAGTTTACTCCCCTTTGTCGGGGAGCTGTTTTTT. Encoded protein: CASSLLPFVGELFF.